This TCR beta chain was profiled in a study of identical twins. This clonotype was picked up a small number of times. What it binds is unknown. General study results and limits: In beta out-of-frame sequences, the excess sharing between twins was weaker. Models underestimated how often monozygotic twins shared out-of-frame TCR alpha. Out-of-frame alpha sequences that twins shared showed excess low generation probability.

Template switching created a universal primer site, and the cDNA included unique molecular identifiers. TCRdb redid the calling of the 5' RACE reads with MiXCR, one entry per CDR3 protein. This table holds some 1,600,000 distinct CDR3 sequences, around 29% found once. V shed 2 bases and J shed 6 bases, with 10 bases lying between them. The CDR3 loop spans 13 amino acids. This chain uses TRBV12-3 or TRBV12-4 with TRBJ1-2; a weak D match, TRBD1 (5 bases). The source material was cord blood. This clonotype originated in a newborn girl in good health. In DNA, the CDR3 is TGTGCCAGCAGTTTAAGTGAGGGGCATGGCTACACCTTC. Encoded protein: CASSLSEGHGYTF.